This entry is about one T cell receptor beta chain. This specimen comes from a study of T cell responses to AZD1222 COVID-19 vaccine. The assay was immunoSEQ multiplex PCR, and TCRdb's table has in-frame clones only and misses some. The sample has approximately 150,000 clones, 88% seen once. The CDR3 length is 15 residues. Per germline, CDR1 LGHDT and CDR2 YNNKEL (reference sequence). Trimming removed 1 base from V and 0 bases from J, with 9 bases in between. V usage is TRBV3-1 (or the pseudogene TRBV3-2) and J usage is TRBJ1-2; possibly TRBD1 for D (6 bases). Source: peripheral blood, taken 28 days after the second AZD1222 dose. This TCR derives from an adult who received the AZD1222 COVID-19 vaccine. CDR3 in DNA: TGTGCCAGCAGCCAAGCGGGGGGCACTAACTATGGCTACACCTTC. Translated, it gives CASSQAGGTNYGYTF.